This T cell receptor beta chain was recorded in a study of cytomegalovirus exposure and HLA in healthy donors. PCR employed 60 Vbeta and 13 Jbeta primers. The method was immunoSEQ multiplex PCR; TCRdb's version includes in-frame clones alone and lacks a portion of them. The data show around 100,000 clones, around 80% seen once. This clone has just a few counts. Germline trimming cut 3 bases from V and 7 bases from J; bases unmatched to any gene: 5. The V gene's germline CDR1 is MNHNS and CDR2 SASEGT. This CDR3 has 14 residues. The TCR was taken from a male donor in good health and CMV-seropositive. The sample consisted of PBMCs. The rearrangement links TRBV6-1 to TRBJ1-5, with 8 positions matching TRBD1. The CDR3 DNA sequence: TGTGCCAGCAGTGAGGCAGGGGGCGTCCAGCCCCAGCATTTT. This sequence encodes CASSEAGGVQPQHF.